These 28 T cell receptor beta chains originate from one sample sequenced in a study of cytomegalovirus exposure and HLA in healthy donors. Primers included in the PCR were 60 Vbeta and 13 Jbeta primers. The repertoire was sequenced with immunoSEQ multiplex PCR; TCRdb's copy has only in-frame clones and lacks some. The sample has roughly 120,000 clones; approximately 80% are singletons. Sequenced input: PBMCs. The receptor source for this set is a male donor in good health and CMV-seropositive.

The chain carries TRBV19 and TRBJ1-2, with 8 bases identical to TRBD1. J gave up 6 bases and V 7 bases, and 10 bases lay outside the gene matches. Germline CDR1 reads LNHDA; CDR2 reads SQIVND (reference sequence). The CDR3 length is 14 residues. Here the CDR3 DNA reads TGTGCCAGTACCAAGGACAGGGTACAGGATGGCTACACCTTC. It specifies CASTKDRVQDGYTF.

This clone has just one count. The rearrangement links TRBV6-1 to TRBJ2-2; 7 bases agree with TRBD2. Trimming at V came to 6 bases and at J to 1 base, leaving 2 bases not matched to a gene. The CDR3 consists of 14 residues. CDR1 and CDR2 (germline): MNHNS, SASEGT. The CDR3 is CASRVAGNTGELFF. DNA of the CDR3: TGTGCCAGCAGAGTAGCGGGGAACACCGGGGAGCTGTTTTTT.

The chain employs TRBV14 and TRBJ2-5; 12 bases match TRBD2. Unmatched junction bases numbered 4, after V lost 4 bases and J lost 4 bases. CDR1 is SGHDN and CDR2 is FVKESK in the germline V gene. The CDR3 spans 15 residues. CDR3 DNA sequence: TGTGCCAGCAGCCGACTAGCGGGAGAAGCAGAGACCCAGTACTTC. As protein: CASSRLAGEAETQYF. Full variable domain (missing parts from reference TRBV14 and TRBJ2-5): EAGVTQFPSHSVIEKGQTVTLRCDPISGHDNLYWYRRVMGKEIKFLLHFVKESKQDESGMPNNRFLAERTGGTYSTLKVQPAELEDSGVYFCASSRLAGEAETQYFGPGTRLLVL.

This chain joins TRBV21-1 and TRBJ2-3; TRBD1 reflects the table's D call only, with no check against the DNA. TRBV21-1 is labeled a pseudogene. The CDR3 is 14 amino acids. CDR3 nucleotide sequence: TGTGCCAGCCTTCAGGGGGCAAATCCAGATACGCAGTATTTT. The encoded protein is CASLQGANPDTQYF.

This clone was recorded a few times. The chain links TRBV5-6 to TRBJ1-4; D gene uncertain. The V end was cut by 0 bases, the J end by 5 bases, with 8 bases between. The CDR3 is made up of 14 amino acids. Germline V gene lookup returns CDR1 SGHDT and CDR2 YYEEEE. The CDR3 spells CASSLGHVNEKLFF. The CDR3 DNA is TGTGCCAGCAGCTTGGGGCATGTAAATGAAAAACTGTTTTTT.

V usage is TRBV10-3 and J usage is TRBJ1-2; D is unresolved. The germline V and J ends were trimmed by 3 bases and 6 bases, with 14 bases remaining between them. The CDR3 contains 14 residues. CDR1 is ENHRY, CDR2 SYGVKD, per germline. This CDR3 reads CAISEYRGDDGYTF. In DNA, the CDR3 is TGTGCCATCAGTGAATATCGGGGAGACGATGGCTACACCTTC.

The J gene is TRBJ1-2, the V gene TRBV19; weak D call: TRBD1 (6 bases). V dropped 3 bases and J dropped 5 bases, with 10 bases sitting between them. Germline CDR1 reads LNHDA; CDR2 reads SQIVND (reference sequence). This CDR3 contains 13 residues. CDR3 DNA sequence: TGTGCCAGTAGTATCGGACAGTCGTATGGCTACACCTTC. This translates into CASSIGQSYGYTF.

This sequence joins TRBV6-1 and TRBJ2-3; D gene unclear. There are 14 residues in the CDR3. The ends were cut back, 3 bases at V and 5 bases at J, with 12 bases in the middle. Germline V gives CDR1 MNHNS, CDR2 SASEGT. As DNA, the CDR3 is TGTGCCAGCAGTGATTACGGCGACATAGATACGCAGTATTTT. Encoded protein: CASSDYGDIDTQYF.

This rearrangement joins TRBV29-1 to TRBJ2-1; TRBD1 is a possible D gene (5 bases). The CDR3 consists of 12 residues. Germline V CDR1 and CDR2: SQVTM, ANQGSEA. V was pared by 7 bases and J by 6 bases, with 13 bases between. The CDR3 loop reads CSAPDTPNEQFF. CDR3 bases: TGCAGCGCCCCGGACACACCCAATGAGCAGTTCTTC.

The V call is TRBV7-2, the J call TRBJ2-3, with 10 positions matching TRBD2. The CDR3 spans 15 residues. With 4 bases clipped from V and 5 bases from J, the junction kept 6 bases outside the gene matches. The V gene's germline CDR1 is SGHTA and CDR2 FQGNSA. The CDR3 sequence: CASSSSGSAEDTQYF. CDR3 in DNA: TGTGCCAGCAGCTCTAGCGGGAGTGCAGAAGATACGCAGTATTTT.

The CDR3 coding sequence is TGTGCCAGCAGCCCGAGGGGTCTAGCGGGAAGCTACAATGAGCAGTTCTTC. This translates into CASSPRGLAGSYNEQFF. The chain recombines TRBV7-9 with TRBJ2-1, with TRBD2 identical over 9 bases. Germline V gene sequence: CDR1 SEHNR, CDR2 FQNEAQ (reference sequence). The CDR3 extends over 17 amino acids. Losses at the gene ends were 5 bases for V and 3 bases for J; bases not matched to a gene: 11.

The chain has TRBV2 and TRBJ2-1; D remains unclear. This CDR3 contains 12 residues. V shed 6 bases and J shed 7 bases, with 10 bases lying between them. Germline loops: CDR1 SNHLY, CDR2 FYNNEI. Here the CDR3 DNA reads TGTGCCAGCAGGATAGCTCTGAATGAGCAGTTCTTC. Translation: CASRIALNEQFF.

The chain couples TRBV28 to TRBJ2-3, with 9 positions matching TRBD2. This CDR3 region has 16 residues. V lost 1 base and J lost 2; bases outside the gene matches: 4. Germline-derived CDR1 and CDR2 are MDHEN and SYDVKM. Written as DNA, the CDR3 is TGTGCCAGCAGTTTATCAACTAGCGGGCCCACAGATACGCAGTATTTT. Protein sequence: CASSLSTSGPTDTQYF.

The rearrangement joins TRBV27 to TRBJ2-2, with 8 bases lining up with TRBD2. Per germline, CDR1 MNHEY and CDR2 SMNVEV (reference sequence). V shed 3 bases and J 6 bases; nucleotides not matched to a gene: 9. The CDR3 totals 16 residues. CDR3 bases: TGTGCCAGCAGTTTCTGGACTAGCCTTAGGCCCGGGGAGCTGTTTTTT. It specifies CASSFWTSLRPGELFF.

The chain has TRBV18 and TRBJ1-2; D gene unclear. The germline V gene encodes CDR1 KGHSH and CDR2 LQKENI. V was cut by 5 bases and J by 1 base, with 11 bases left in between. This CDR3 is built from 14 residues. Here the CDR3 reads CASSEQYLNYGYTF. The CDR3 DNA reads as TGTGCCAGCTCAGAACAGTACCTTAACTATGGCTACACCTTC.

This clone has more than one count but fewer than ten. The chain recombines TRBV6-4 with TRBJ2-1; TRBD2 aligns across 11 bases. Germline lookup yields CDR1 MRHNA and CDR2 SNTAGT. The CDR3 extends over 15 amino acids. The V gene end was trimmed by 5 bases and the J gene end by 8 bases; junction bases not matched to a gene: 8. CDR3 sequence: CASSTGTSGSDEQFF. CDR3 DNA: TGTGCCAGCAGTACCGGGACTAGCGGTAGTGATGAGCAGTTCTTC.

This sequence joins TRBV28 and TRBJ2-5, with 8 bases identical to TRBD2. Per germline, CDR1 MDHEN and CDR2 SYDVKM. V lost 5 bases and J lost 2; bases outside the gene matches: 10. CDR3 length: 16 amino acids. The CDR3 bases are TGTGCCAGCAGTCCAGACCTGACTAGCGCACAAGAGACCCAGTACTTC. Protein product: CASSPDLTSAQETQYF.

The V call is TRBV6-5, the J call TRBJ2-7; maybe TRBD1 (6 bases). CDR1 MNHEY and CDR2 SVGAGI come from the germline V gene. This CDR3 spans 13 amino acids. V was clipped by 8 bases and J by 0 bases, with 11 bases between them. The CDR3 coding sequence is TGTGCCAGCTTGGCAGGGGACTCCTACGAGCAGTACTTC. It encodes CASLAGDSYEQYF.

V gene TRBV4-2 combines with J gene TRBJ1-2, with D possibly TRBD1 on 6 matching bases. The CDR3 is made up of 14 amino acids. Trimming removed 1 base from V and 4 bases from J, with 10 bases in between. Germline V gene lookup returns CDR1 LGHNA and CDR2 YNFKEQ. CDR3 bases: TGTGCCAGCAGCCAAGCACTCAGGGGCTATGGCTACACCTTC. Its translation: CASSQALRGYGYTF.

This chain connects TRBV7-9 to TRBJ2-3, with TRBD2 as a possible D gene (6 bases). V was shortened by 2 bases and J by 7 bases, with 16 bases between the two germline ends. There are 15 residues in the CDR3. From germline, CDR1 is SEHNR and CDR2 FQNEAQ (reference sequence). CDR3 in amino acids: CASSLRPRGTYTQYF. CDR3 bases: TGTGCCAGCAGCTTACGGCCTCGCGGGACTTATACGCAGTATTTT.

Turning to this clone: This same CDR3 is encoded by further DNA sequences in the sample. The chain's CDR3 is CASSLGGGETQYF. In nucleotides, the CDR3 is TGTGCCAGCAGCCTAGGGGGGGGAGAGACCCAGTACTTC. The chain is built from TRBV7-3 and TRBJ2-5, with D possibly being TRBD2 (7 bases). Germline lookup yields CDR1 SGHTA and CDR2 FQGTGA. V was pared by 5 bases and J by 4 bases, with 11 bases between. CDR3 length: 13 residues.

V gene TRBV30 combines with J gene TRBJ1-3; D gene uncertain. Between the trimmed V and J ends, which lost 4 bases and 2 bases, there was a span of 6 bases. The length of the CDR3 is 12 residues. In germline, CDR1 is GTSNPN, CDR2 SVGIG (reference sequence). CDR3 protein: CAWMRPGNTIYF. The DNA for the CDR3 is TGTGCCTGGATGAGGCCTGGAAACACCATATATTTT.

The chain uses TRBV30 and TRBJ2-7; tentatively, D is TRBD2 (6 bases). Germline V gives CDR1 GTSNPN, CDR2 SVGIG (reference sequence). Deletions cut 3 bases from V and 1 base from J, with 13 bases between. The CDR3 totals 14 residues. Here the CDR3 DNA reads TGTGCCTGGAGCACCGGAGGGCCGTCCTACGAGCAGTACTTC. Protein sequence: CAWSTGGPSYEQYF.

This chain links TRBV14 with TRBJ2-3, with 8 nucleotides matching TRBD2. The CDR3 runs 16 residues. V trimming: 5 bases; J trimming: 0 bases; junction bases outside the gene matches: 7. CDR1 and CDR2 (germline): SGHDN, FVKESK. The CDR3 reads CASSSLAGPSTDTQYF. DNA for the CDR3: TGTGCCAGCAGCTCCCTAGCGGGTCCTAGCACAGATACGCAGTATTTT.

This clone turned up a few times. The rearrangement uses TRBV11-1 and TRBJ2-7, with no clear D. This CDR3 has 11 amino acids. Germline V gives CDR1 SGHAT, CDR2 FQDESV (reference sequence). V was shortened by 3 bases and J by 5 bases, with 5 bases between the two germline ends. The DNA of the CDR3 is TGTGCCAGCAGCTTTTCAGACGAGCAGTACTTC. Its protein product is CASSFSDEQYF. Filled out from reference TRBV11-1 and TRBJ2-7, the complete variable domain reads EAEVAQSPRYKITEKSQAVAFWCDPISGHATLYWYRQILGQGPELLVQFQDESVVDDSQLPKDRFSAERLKGVDSTLKIQPAELGDSAMYLCASSFSDEQYFGPGTRLTVT.

Note on this clone: This CDR3 is also generated by other DNA sequences in the sample. The chain employs TRBV27 and TRBJ2-5, with a tentative D call TRBD1 (6 bases). In germline, CDR1 is MNHEY, CDR2 SMNVEV (reference sequence). Between the trimmed V and J ends, which lost 6 bases and 3 bases, there was a span of 11 bases. The CDR3 sequence is 13 residues long. The CDR3 DNA is TGTGCCAGCAGCTACAGGGCTAAAGAGACCCAGTACTTC. Protein sequence: CASSYRAKETQYF.

Notes on this clone: Relative to the germline gene, one junction end is altered; a read error may explain this. V and J are TRBV11-2 and TRBJ1-5; D call uncertain. CDR3 length: 12 amino acids. Germline assignment: CDR1 SGHAT and CDR2 FQNNGV. The CDR3 coding sequence is TGTGCCAGCAGCTTAGATGATCAGACCCAGCATTTT. This sequence encodes CASSLDDQTQHF. Based on the CDR3 plus reference TRBV11-2 and TRBJ1-5, the full variable domain is EAGVAQSPRYKIIEKRQSVAFWCNPISGHATLYWYQQILGQGPKLLIQFQNNGVVDDSQLPKDRFSAERLKGVDSTLKIQPAKLEDSAVYLCASSLDDQTQHFGDGTRLSIL.

The gene calls are TRBV5-6 and TRBJ2-7; 9 bases match TRBD2. Germline CDR1 is SGHDT and CDR2 is YYEEEE. This CDR3 region has 14 residues. Unmatched junction bases numbered 3, after V lost 1 base and J lost 4 bases. CDR3 nucleotides: TGTGCCAGCAGCTTGTACACTAGCGGGTACGAGCAGTACTTC. It specifies CASSLYTSGYEQYF.